A selection of T cell receptor beta chains follows, all from one sample in a study of shared T cell receptors in the human thymus. The assay was immunoSEQ multiplex PCR, and TCRdb's table has in-frame clones only and misses some. The sample includes 500,000 to 550,000 clones, 75% to 85% of them seen just once. This sample was also put to use in a study of human thymus T cells.

The source material was thymocytes. The source is a boy under three years old with a congenital heart defect. CDR3s include the opening cysteine and the closing phenylalanine or tryptophan. The D gene is left open where the match is weak. Only part of the rows carry a size: once, few, many, or a class if the clone is expanded.

v_call	cdr3_length	clone_size	d_call	j_call	cdr3_aa	cdr3_nt
TRBV28	16	once	-	TRBJ2-1	CASSLCKQEPYNEQFF	TGTGCCAGCAGTTTATGCAAGCAGGAACCGTACAATGAGCAGTTCTTC
TRBV10-3	15	-	TRBD2	TRBJ2-2	CAISEPSGSTGELFF	TGTGCCATCAGTGAGCCTAGCGGGAGCACCGGGGAGCTGTTTTTT
TRBV6-1	15	-	-	TRBJ1-5	CASSEGSLPGSPQHF	TGTGCCAGCAGTGAAGGGTCCTTACCCGGTTCGCCCCAGCATTTT
TRBV7-9	16	once	TRBD1	TRBJ2-3	CASSLVHRGRSDTQYF	TGTGCCAGCAGCTTGGTGCACAGGGGGCGTTCAGATACGCAGTATTTT
TRBV6-1	15	-	TRBD1	TRBJ1-5	CASTRDRGRMQPQHF	TGTGCCAGCACCCGGGACAGGGGGAGAATGCAGCCCCAGCATTTT
TRBV27	19	-	-	TRBJ1-2	CASSRRGGRKPRDLLSYTF	TGTGCCAGCAGTCGCCGGGGGGGCAGAAAGCCCAGGGACCTACTAAGCTACACCTTC
TRBV4-2	19	few	TRBD2	TRBJ2-2	CASSQGVSRLAGDTGELFF	TGTGCCAGCAGCCAAGGGGTGTCTCGGCTAGCGGGAGACACCGGGGAGCTGTTTTTT
TRBV28	14	-	TRBD1	TRBJ2-7	CASRCAGQGYEQYF	TGTGCCAGCAGGTGCGCCGGACAGGGCTACGAGCAGTACTTC
TRBV4-1	18	-	TRBD2	TRBJ2-2	CASSRGEAGGEGTGELFF	TGCGCCAGCAGCCGCGGGGAAGCGGGAGGTGAGGGGACCGGGGAGCTGTTTTTT
TRBV6-5	16	few	-	TRBJ2-3	CASSSRDSLHPDTQYF	TGTGCCAGCAGTTCTAGGGACTCGCTACACCCAGATACGCAGTATTTT
TRBV28	13	-	-	TRBJ2-3	CASSSSVSNTQYF	TGTGCCAGCAGTTCTAGCGTTTCGAATACGCAGTATTTT
TRBV5-1	15	-	TRBD2	TRBJ2-7	CASRAGTSGNYEQYF	TGCGCCAGCAGGGCCGGGACTAGCGGGAACTACGAGCAGTACTTC
TRBV11-3	15	-	-	TRBJ1-1	CASSLSRGQNTEAFF	TGTGCCAGCAGCTTAAGTCGGGGTCAGAACACTGAAGCTTTCTTT
TRBV30	16	-	TRBD2	TRBJ2-5	CAWSVTLAGGRETQYF	TGTGCCTGGAGTGTAACACTAGCGGGAGGCAGGGAGACCCAGTACTTC
TRBV29-1	14	-	TRBD2	TRBJ2-7	CSAILAGESYEQYF	TGCAGCGCCATCCTAGCGGGAGAGTCCTACGAGCAGTACTTC
TRBV7-7	13	-	-	TRBJ2-1	CASTPPGNNEQFF	TGTGCCAGCACCCCGCCGGGAAACAATGAGCAGTTCTTC
TRBV4-3	16	-	-	TRBJ2-5	CASSQGPRTPPPAQYF	TGCGCCAGCAGCCAAGGTCCCCGGACACCCCCCCCGGCCCAGTACTTC
TRBV5-1	19	-	TRBD1	TRBJ2-1	CASSLAGTGGPGNYNEQFF	TGCGCCAGCAGCTTGGCGGGGACAGGGGGCCCGGGAAACTACAATGAGCAGTTCTTC
TRBV5-4	15	-	TRBD2	TRBJ2-1	CASSLELAGAPKQFF	TGTGCCAGCAGCTTGGAACTAGCGGGAGCCCCAAAGCAGTTCTTC
TRBV4-1	14	-	-	TRBJ2-1	CASSQGRPVDEQFF	TGCGCCAGCAGCCAAGGGCGGCCCGTCGATGAGCAGTTCTTC
TRBV7-8	13	-	-	TRBJ2-7	CASSRSGDYEQYF	TGTGCCAGCAGTAGGTCCGGGGATTACGAGCAGTACTTC
TRBV27	15	-	TRBD1	TRBJ2-3	CASSPTGGPTDTQYF	TGTGCCAGCAGTCCGACAGGGGGCCCCACAGATACGCAGTATTTT
TRBV27	14	-	-	TRBJ2-7	CASSLRQPAYEQYF	TGTGCCAGCAGTTTAAGACAGCCGGCCTACGAGCAGTACTTC
TRBV20-1	11	-	TRBD2	TRBJ2-1	CSASGRNEQFF	TGCAGTGCTAGCGGGAGGAATGAGCAGTTCTTC
TRBV27	13	-	-	TRBJ2-7	CASRQGLSYEQYF	TGTGCCAGCAGACAGGGACTATCCTACGAGCAGTACTTC
TRBV25-1	16	-	-	TRBJ2-2	CASSEYIWGLAGELFF	TGTGCCAGCAGTGAATATATCTGGGGGCTTGCCGGGGAGCTGTTTTTT
TRBV2	14	-	TRBD1	TRBJ2-7	CASRAEQGACEQYF	TGTGCCAGCAGGGCGGAACAGGGGGCCTGCGAGCAGTACTTC
TRBV6-1	15	-	TRBD2	TRBJ2-7	CASSERTSGSYEQYF	TGTGCCAGCAGCGAAAGGACTAGCGGCTCCTACGAGCAGTACTTC
TRBV2	15	-	-	TRBJ2-7	CASGRQGGLGYEQYF	TGTGCCAGCGGTAGGCAGGGGGGCCTGGGCTACGAGCAGTACTTC
TRBV4-2	17	-	TRBD2	TRBJ2-1	CASSQRLAGGSVDEQFF	TGTGCCAGCAGCCAACGACTAGCGGGAGGGTCGGTGGATGAGCAGTTCTTC
TRBV9	17	-	TRBD1	TRBJ2-7	CAIPGQGHRPSVNEQYF	TGTGCCATACCGGGACAGGGTCATCGGCCGTCGGTAAACGAGCAGTACTTC
TRBV4-3	14	-	-	TRBJ1-5	CASSQGRGDQPQHF	TGCGCCAGCAGCCAAGGCCGCGGAGATCAGCCCCAGCATTTT
TRBV6-1	15	-	-	TRBJ1-1	CASIRSGGMNTEAFF	TGTGCCAGCATCAGGAGTGGAGGGATGAACACTGAAGCTTTCTTT
TRBV12-5	15	-	-	TRBJ1-1	CASGLVWEGMTEAFF	TGTGCTAGTGGTTTGGTATGGGAGGGTATGACTGAAGCTTTCTTT